This entry lists 21 T cell receptor beta chains sequenced from one sample in a study of T cells in Graves' hyperthyroidism and ophthalmopathy. Template material for amplifying TCR beta CDR3 regions consisted of RNA transcripts. The primer set for the first-round RT-PCR of the TCR CDR3 was HTBI. TCRdb re-analysed the multiplex PCR reads in MiXCR, keeping a single row per CDR3 protein. The table records just under 750,000 distinct CDR3 sequences, approximately 36% of them present only once. Sequenced sample: blood. These TCRs come from a woman aged 40-49 years with Graves' hyperthyroidism.

V is TRBV24-1 and J is TRBJ2-3; D might be TRBD2 (5 bases). This CDR3 spans 17 amino acids. The ends were cut back, 4 bases at V and 0 bases at J, with 16 bases in the middle. Germline values: CDR1 KGHDR, CDR2 SFDVKD. The DNA for the CDR3 is TGTGCCACCAGTGAAACTAGGACGGTTTCTAGCACAGATACGCAGTATTTT. This codes for CATSETRTVSSTDTQYF.

The table lists this clonotype with many counts. The rearrangement joins TRBV6-5 to TRBJ1-2; 8 nucleotides match TRBD1. V shed 6 bases and J 4 bases; nucleotides not matched to a gene: 7. The CDR3 is 14 residues long. Germline values: CDR1 MNHEY, CDR2 SVGAGI. The CDR3: CASRQTGESYGYTF. CDR3 bases: TGTGCCAGCAGGCAGACAGGGGAATCCTATGGCTACACCTTC.

The CDR3 spells CASSYSIAWWAGELFF. The CDR3 nucleotides are TGTGCCAGCAGTTACTCGATAGCTTGGTGGGCCGGGGAGCTGTTTTTT. V is TRBV6-6 and J is TRBJ2-2; no clear D. The CDR3 is 16 residues long. Germline loops: CDR1 MNHNY, CDR2 SVGAGI (reference sequence). V lost 0 bases to trimming and J lost 6 bases, with 14 bases between them.

About this clonotype itself: Compared with germline, one end of the junction differs, possibly owing to a read error. The chain couples TRBV2 to TRBJ1-1; D remains ambiguous. From germline, CDR1 is SNHLY and CDR2 FYNNEI. CDR3 length equals 11 residues. For the CDR3, the DNA is TGTGCCAGCACGGTGAACCCTGAAGCTTTCTTT. This sequence encodes CASTVNPEAFF.

At least ten counts were recorded for this clonotype. The V and J genes are TRBV24-1 and TRBJ2-7; 8 nucleotides align to TRBD1. The length of the CDR3 is 15 residues. Trimming took 6 bases from V and 4 from J; bases not matched to a gene: 10. From germline, CDR1 is KGHDR and CDR2 SFDVKD. CDR3 nucleotide sequence: TGTGCCACCAGTATAACGGACAGGGATGGATACGAGCAGTACTTC. Translation gives CATSITDRDGYEQYF.

This clonotype appeared many times. The chain has TRBV6-6 and TRBJ2-7; 9 bases fit TRBD1. CDR1 MNHNY and CDR2 SVGAGI come from the germline V gene (reference sequence). This CDR3 has 15 amino acids. Losses at the gene ends were 6 bases for V and 6 bases for J; bases not matched to a gene: 12. The CDR3 protein is CASRSLGTGSGEQYF. Written as DNA, the CDR3 is TGTGCCAGCAGATCCCTCGGGACAGGGTCGGGCGAGCAGTACTTC.

The sample holds one count of this clonotype. One junction end does not reproduce the germline sequence, and a read error may be involved. The chain links TRBV7-2 to TRBJ1-1; D might be TRBD1 (6 bases). The germline CDR1 and CDR2 sequences are SGHTA and FQGNSA. The CDR3 sequence is 13 residues long. Here the CDR3 DNA reads TGTGCCAGCAGTTTATTCAGGGACACTGAAGCTTTGTTT. It codes for CASSLFRDTEALF. Together with reference TRBV7-2 and TRBJ1-1, the CDR3 gives the full variable domain: GAGVSQSPSNKVTEKGKDVELRCDPISGHTALYWYRQSLGQGLEFLIYFQGNSAPDKSGLPSDRFSAERTGGSVSTLTIQRTQQEDSAVYLCASSLFRDTEALFGQGTRLTVV.

The chain has TRBV5-1 and TRBJ2-7; TRBD2 matches at 10 bases. V gave up 1 base and J gave up 5 bases; unmatched junction bases: 6. CDR1 is SGHRS, CDR2 YFSETQ, per germline. The CDR3 extends over 15 amino acids. CDR3 residues: CASSLYPSGSNEQYF. The CDR3 DNA sequence: TGCGCCAGCAGCTTGTATCCTAGCGGGAGTAACGAGCAGTACTTC.

The chain combines TRBV5-1 with TRBJ2-7, with TRBD2 matching 8 bases. The V gene's germline CDR1 is SGHRS and CDR2 YFSETQ. The CDR3 extends over 15 amino acids. V lost 4 bases, J lost 4 bases, and 10 bases stayed unmatched. The chain's CDR3 is CASSNSGTSVYEQYF. The CDR3 DNA sequence: TGCGCCAGCAGCAACTCCGGGACTAGTGTGTACGAGCAGTACTTC.

This clonotype was recorded a few times. The junction differs from germline at one of its ends, possibly a read error. The V gene is TRBV7-9, the J gene TRBJ1-1; TRBD1 is a possible D gene (6 bases). Germline CDR1 and CDR2: SEHNR and FQNEAQ (reference sequence). This CDR3 spans 15 amino acids. The CDR3 bases are TGCGCCAGCAGCCCTCGGGGGGCAGGGGAGGCTGAAGCTTTCTTT. Translating gives CASSPRGAGEAEAFF.

The gene calls are TRBV12-3 or TRBV12-4 and TRBJ1-5, with TRBD1 identical over 10 bases. With V trimmed by 5 bases and J by 6 bases, 7 bases remained unmatched. The CDR3 loop spans 15 amino acids. CDR3 in DNA: TGTGCCAGCAGTCAACCCCGGGACAGGGGTCAGCCCCAGCATTTT. It yields the protein CASSQPRDRGQPQHF.

The chain is built from TRBV7-9 and TRBJ1-1, with 9 bases fitting TRBD1. CDR1 and CDR2 (germline): SEHNR, FQNEAQ (reference sequence). This CDR3 spans 19 amino acids. V lost 6 bases to trimming and J lost 0 bases; unmatched junction nucleotides: 17. The DNA of the CDR3 is TGTGCCAGCAGTTCATATCGTAGGACAGGGGTCCTCATGAACACTGAAGCTTTCTTT. Translating it yields CASSSYRRTGVLMNTEAFF.

The V call is TRBV15, the J call TRBJ2-5; 9 bases are a match to TRBD1. Germline loops: CDR1 LNHNV, CDR2 YYDKDF (reference sequence). The CDR3 extends over 18 amino acids. V shed 0 bases and J 3 bases; nucleotides not matched to a gene: 11. DNA for the CDR3: TGTGCCACCAGCAGAGATCCCCAAGGGACAGGGACCGAAGAGACCCAGTACTTC. Amino acids: CATSRDPQGTGTEETQYF.

This clonotype has at least ten counts. This sequence joins TRBV20-1 and TRBJ2-5; D is undetermined. The ends were cut back, 6 bases at V and 1 base at J, with 12 bases in the middle. There are 13 residues in the CDR3. Germline-derived CDR1 and CDR2 are DFQATT and SNEGSKA (reference sequence). The CDR3 nucleotides are TGCAGTGCCCCGGTGTATCGCCAAGAGACCCAGTACTTC. It codes for CSAPVYRQETQYF.

Written as DNA, the CDR3 is TGTGCCAGCAGTTGGACAGGCTCCCCGCTCAGCTCCTACGAGCAGTACTTC. Translation: CASSWTGSPLSSYEQYF. The chain recombines TRBV6-6 with TRBJ2-7, with 7 bases identical to TRBD1. This CDR3 is 17 amino acids long. Germline values: CDR1 MNHNY, CDR2 SVGAGI (reference sequence). V was clipped by 4 bases and J by 0 bases; unmatched bases: 12.

The chain recombines TRBV11-2 with TRBJ1-2; 7 bases are shared with TRBD1. The length of the CDR3 is 16 residues. After removal of 4 bases from V and 1 base from J, the junction contained 9 bases not matched to a gene. Germline-derived CDR1 and CDR2 are SGHAT and FQNNGV. The CDR3: CASSSTRSGGNYGYTF. The CDR3 region has the DNA TGTGCCAGCAGCTCCACGCGATCAGGGGGTAACTATGGCTACACCTTC.

This rearrangement joins TRBV29-1 to TRBJ1-4, with unresolved D. Germline CDR1 reads SQVTM; CDR2 reads ANQGSEA. The V end was cut by 5 bases, the J end by 8 bases, with 15 bases between. CDR3 length: 13 residues. As DNA, the CDR3 is TGCAGCGTTCTTGGAGAGGGTCTGGAAAAACTGTTTTTT. Translation: CSVLGEGLEKLFF.

In its sample, this clonotype was seen many times. The rearrangement links TRBV25-1 to TRBJ1-2; 9 bases are shared with TRBD1. Germline V CDR1 and CDR2: MGHDK, SYGVNS. J gave up 6 bases and V 5 bases, and 7 bases lay outside the gene matches. The CDR3 is 14 amino acids. The CDR3 is CASSKADRGNGYTF. The CDR3 DNA reads as TGTGCCAGCAGTAAAGCTGACAGGGGGAATGGCTACACCTTC.

The chain links TRBV10-3 to TRBJ1-5, with D unresolved. V was shortened by 4 bases and J by 11 bases, with 12 bases between the two germline ends. This CDR3 contains 12 residues. Germline V gene lookup returns CDR1 ENHRY and CDR2 SYGVKD. The CDR3 DNA reads as TGTGCCATCAGTGGGAGCAATGAGACCCAGCATTTT. Amino acids: CAISGSNETQHF.

This clonotype has only a few counts. This rearrangement joins TRBV4-1 to TRBJ1-6; D may be TRBD1 (6 bases). This CDR3 region has 17 residues. CDR1 is MGHRA, CDR2 YSYEKL, per germline. V was shortened by 1 base and J by 10 bases, with 20 bases between the two germline ends. The CDR3 here is CASSQGRGRLDGSPLHF. DNA of the CDR3: TGCGCCAGCAGCCAAGGTCGGGGGCGGCTCGATGGATCACCCCTCCACTTT.

A note on this clonotype: This may be a read error, as it is one base from a much larger clone. This chain connects TRBV7-7 to TRBJ1-5, with D uncertain. The CDR3 sequence is 12 residues long. Germline assignment: CDR1 SSHAT and CDR2 FNYEAQ (reference sequence). The DNA for the CDR3 is TGTGCTAGCAGCTTACCTATGGAGTCCCAGCATTTT. Translation gives CASSLPMESQHF.